This is a list of T cell receptor beta chains from one sample in a study of T-cell reconstitution after alpha-beta-depleted transplantation in children. TCRdb re-called the PCR reads with MiXCR, one entry per CDR3 protein. Among about 180,000 distinct CDR3 sequences listed, over 8.5% were seen once. Here the sequenced sample was PBMCs, taken before TCRalphabeta/CD19-depleted stem cell transplant. All receptors come from a boy aged 2 to 9 with acute myeloid leukemia, due to receive a stem cell transplant. Each CDR3 is given with its conserved first and last residue. The D gene is left open where the match is weak. Some rows mark clone size as missing; the rest say once, few, many or name a class of expanded clone.

abundance: many; d_gene: TRBD2; v_gene: TRBV12-3/TRBV12-4; j_gene: TRBJ2-3; CDR3nt: TGTGCCAGCAGCCGAACTAGCGGGAATTACTTGGGAGATACGCAGTATTTT; CDR3aa: CASSRTSGNYLGDTQYF
abundance: few; d_gene: TRBD1; v_gene: TRBV19; j_gene: TRBJ2-2; CDR3nt: TGTGCCAGTAGTATGGGACAGGGGGCTATCGACACCGGGGAGCTGTTTTTT; CDR3aa: CASSMGQGAIDTGELFF
abundance: NA; d_gene: TRBD2; v_gene: TRBV20-1; j_gene: TRBJ2-7; CDR3nt: TGCTGCGCTATCGGGGGTCGTCTAGCGGGAAGCGTTAGCGAGCAGTACTTC; CDR3aa: CCAIGGRLAGSVSEQYF
abundance: many; d_gene: NA; v_gene: TRBV28; j_gene: TRBJ2-1; CDR3nt: TGTGCCAGCACCTCTCTACGGGAGCAGTTCTTC; CDR3aa: CASTSLREQFF
abundance: many; d_gene: NA; v_gene: TRBV3-1; j_gene: TRBJ2-3; CDR3nt: TGTGCCAGCAGCGGGCGCCGGGATACGCAGTATTTT; CDR3aa: CASSGRRDTQYF
abundance: many; d_gene: TRBD1; v_gene: TRBV18; j_gene: TRBJ1-5; CDR3nt: TGTGCCAGCCAAGGACAGGATAGCAATCAGCCCCAGCATTTT; CDR3aa: CASQGQDSNQPQHF
abundance: many; d_gene: NA; v_gene: TRBV19; j_gene: TRBJ2-4; CDR3nt: TGTGCCAGTAGTATAGAGGACTCGAAAAACATTCAGTACTTC; CDR3aa: CASSIEDSKNIQYF
abundance: many; d_gene: TRBD1; v_gene: TRBV20-1; j_gene: TRBJ1-5; CDR3nt: TGCAGTGCCCCGGGACAGGGAGACTATCAGCCCCAGCATTTT; CDR3aa: CSAPGQGDYQPQHF
abundance: many; d_gene: NA; v_gene: TRBV29-1; j_gene: TRBJ1-1; CDR3nt: TGCAGCGTGACCCTAACTAGGGACACTGAAGCTTTCTTT; CDR3aa: CSVTLTRDTEAFF
abundance: many; d_gene: NA; v_gene: TRBV12-3/TRBV12-4; j_gene: TRBJ1-5; CDR3nt: TGTGCCAGCAGTTTAGGTGGAGATTATAGCAATCAGCCCCAGCATTTT; CDR3aa: CASSLGGDYSNQPQHF